This T cell receptor beta chain was sequenced during a study of cytomegalovirus exposure and HLA in healthy donors. Whole-study results and caveats: The authors listed about 170 TCR beta chains as cytomegalovirus-associated.

Trimming cost V 8 bases and J 2 bases; bases outside gene matches: 6. The CDR3 is made up of 13 amino acids. CDR1 is MDHEN and CDR2 is SYDVKM in the germline V gene. Note on this clone: Its antigen is undetermined.

Separation from the roughly 680-subject first cohort characterized the 120-subject validation cohort, to which the donors belonged. Assay: immunoSEQ multiplex PCR; the TCRdb copy retains only in-frame clones and omits some. The sample has approximately 140,000 clones; approximately 84% are singletons. The chain carries TRBV28 and TRBJ2-7; 7 bases map to TRBD2. The TCR was taken from a woman in her twenties or thirties in good health and CMV-seronegative. Sequences were obtained from PBMCs. The CDR3 reads CASGGTIPYEQYF. CDR3 in DNA: TGTGCCAGCGGCGGGACTATCCCCTACGAGCAGTACTTC.